A selection of T cell receptor beta chains follows, all from one sample in a study of T cell responses to AZD1222 COVID-19 vaccine. Only in-frame clones appear in the TCRdb table, and some are missing; sequencing was by immunoSEQ multiplex PCR. The sample contains 120,000 or so clones, roughly 89% of which appear only once. This material consisted of peripheral blood, taken on day 0 of MenACWY control vaccination. These receptors all stem from an adult in good health. The CDR3 runs from the conserved cysteine through the conserved F or W. The D gene is left open where the match is weak. Size is stated for part of the rows, as once, few or many counts, or as a class when the clone is expanded.

abundance	j_gene	v_gene	d_gene	CDR3aa	CDR3nt
NA	TRBJ1-1	TRBV7-9	NA	CASSFPGHSTEAFF	TGTGCCAGCAGCTTCCCGGGACACTCCACTGAAGCTTTCTTT
NA	TRBJ2-7	TRBV30	NA	CAFRDNSYEQYF	TGTGCCTTCCGGGACAACTCCTACGAGCAGTACTTC
NA	TRBJ2-3	TRBV4-2	TRBD2	CASSQEGLAGGIADTQYF	TGTGCCAGCAGCCAAGAGGGACTAGCGGGAGGGATCGCAGATACGCAGTATTTT
NA	TRBJ2-6	TRBV9	NA	CASSAGNSGANVLTF	TGTGCCAGCAGCGCCGGGAACTCTGGGGCCAACGTCCTGACTTTC
NA	TRBJ1-1	TRBV5-1	NA	CASSLAIANTEAFF	TGCGCCAGCAGCTTGGCCATAGCCAACACTGAAGCTTTCTTT
NA	TRBJ1-2	TRBV5-6	NA	CASSQPSYGYTF	TGTGCCAGCAGCCAGCCCTCCTATGGCTACACCTTC
NA	TRBJ1-5	TRBV19	NA	CASSQDGDQPQHF	TGTGCCAGTAGTCAGGACGGAGATCAGCCCCAGCATTTT
NA	TRBJ2-7	TRBV5-1	TRBD1	CASSSTGLDYEQYF	TGCGCCAGCAGCTCGACAGGGCTAGACTACGAGCAGTACTTC
NA	TRBJ2-2	TRBV9	TRBD2	CASSPTSGRSGELFF	TGTGCCAGCAGTCCGACTAGCGGGAGGTCTGGGGAGCTGTTTTTT
once	TRBJ1-1	TRBV12-3/TRBV12-4	NA	CASRLREDTEAFF	TGTGCCAGCAGGTTGAGGGAGGACACTGAAGCTTTCTTT
NA	TRBJ1-1	TRBV6-5	NA	CASSYSGLQVGAFF	TGTGCCAGCAGTTACTCTGGCCTACAGGTGGGAGCTTTCTTT
NA	TRBJ2-1	TRBV5-1	TRBD2	CASSLGASGEQFF	TGCGCCAGCAGCTTGGGGGCTAGCGGAGAGCAGTTCTTC
NA	TRBJ1-1	TRBV7-9	NA	CASEGYGMNTEAFF	TGTGCCAGCGAGGGGTACGGGATGAACACTGAAGCTTTCTTT
NA	TRBJ2-7	TRBV24-1	TRBD2	CATSASGGSYEQYF	TGTGCCACCAGTGCCTCGGGGGGCTCCTACGAGCAGTACTTC
once	TRBJ1-2	TRBV12-3/TRBV12-4	NA	CASSLGLVDGYTF	TGTGCCAGCAGTTTAGGACTCGTGGATGGCTACACCTTC
NA	TRBJ2-5	TRBV29-1	TRBD1	CSVASGTGFHQETQYF	TGCAGCGTTGCATCCGGGACAGGGTTCCATCAAGAGACCCAGTACTTC
NA	TRBJ1-5	TRBV7-4	NA	CASIRGGYSNQPQHF	TGTGCCAGCATCCGGGGGGGATATAGCAATCAGCCCCAGCATTTT
NA	TRBJ1-1	TRBV18	NA	CASSLTSGQPGTEAFF	TGTGCCAGCTCACTCACCTCGGGCCAACCGGGCACTGAAGCTTTCTTT
NA	TRBJ1-1	TRBV6-5	NA	CASSYSGSSSNTEAFF	TGTGCCAGCAGTTACTCGGGGAGTTCGTCGAACACTGAAGCTTTCTTT
NA	TRBJ2-1	TRBV27	NA	CASSLSPWQGPNEQFF	TGTGCCAGCAGTTTATCGCCGTGGCAGGGACCCAATGAGCAGTTCTTC
NA	TRBJ1-5	TRBV5-5	NA	CASSLGTVSNQPQHF	TGTGCCAGCAGCTTGGGAACAGTAAGCAATCAGCCCCAGCATTTT
NA	TRBJ1-6	TRBV5-8	NA	CASSLYSRSPLHF	TGTGCCAGCAGCTTATACTCCCGGTCACCCCTCCACTTT
NA	TRBJ1-3	TRBV7-9	TRBD1	CASRLQGVGNTIYF	TGTGCCAGCAGGTTACAGGGGGTCGGAAACACCATATATTTT
NA	TRBJ2-1	TRBV12-3/TRBV12-4	NA	CASSLSISQGQFF	TGTGCCAGCAGTTTATCCATTTCCCAAGGGCAGTTCTTC
NA	TRBJ2-2	TRBV4-3	TRBD1	CASSQEEGAAGELFF	TGCGCCAGCAGCCAAGAAGAGGGGGCGGCCGGGGAGCTGTTTTTT
NA	TRBJ1-2	TRBV6-5	TRBD1	CASKTGGGYGYTF	TGTGCCAGCAAAACAGGGGGTGGCTATGGCTACACCTTC
NA	TRBJ2-7	TRBV7-2	NA	CASSFSMGVLEQYF	TGTGCCAGCAGCTTTTCGATGGGCGTTCTCGAGCAGTACTTC
NA	TRBJ1-1	TRBV10-2	NA	CASSELEMNTEAFF	TGCGCCAGCAGTGAGTTGGAAATGAACACTGAAGCTTTCTTT
NA	TRBJ1-1	TRBV5-4	NA	CASSQWGGTEAFF	TGTGCCAGCAGCCAATGGGGAGGAACTGAAGCTTTCTTT